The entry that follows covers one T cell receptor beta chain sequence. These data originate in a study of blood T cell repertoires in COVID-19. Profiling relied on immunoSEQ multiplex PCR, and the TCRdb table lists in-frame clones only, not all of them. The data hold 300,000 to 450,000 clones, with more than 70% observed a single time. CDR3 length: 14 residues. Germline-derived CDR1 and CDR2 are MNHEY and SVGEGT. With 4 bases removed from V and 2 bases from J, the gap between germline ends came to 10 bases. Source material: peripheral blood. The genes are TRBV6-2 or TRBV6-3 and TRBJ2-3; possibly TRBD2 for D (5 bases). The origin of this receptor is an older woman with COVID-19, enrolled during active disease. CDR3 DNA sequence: TGTGCCAGCAGTTCACTAGATTTCACAGATACGCAGTATTTT. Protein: CASSSLDFTDTQYF.